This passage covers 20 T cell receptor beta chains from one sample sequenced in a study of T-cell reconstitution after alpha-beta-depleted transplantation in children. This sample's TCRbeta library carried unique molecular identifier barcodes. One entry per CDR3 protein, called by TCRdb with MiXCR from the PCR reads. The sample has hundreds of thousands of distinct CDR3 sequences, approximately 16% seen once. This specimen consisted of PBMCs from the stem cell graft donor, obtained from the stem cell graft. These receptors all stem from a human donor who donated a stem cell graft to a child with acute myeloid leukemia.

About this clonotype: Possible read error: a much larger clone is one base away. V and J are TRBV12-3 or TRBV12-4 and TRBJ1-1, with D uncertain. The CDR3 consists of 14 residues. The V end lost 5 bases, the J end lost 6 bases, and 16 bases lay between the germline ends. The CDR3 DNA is TGTGCCAGCAGTGTCCGACGGATGAGGGCTGAAGCTTTCTTT. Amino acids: CASSVRRMRAEAFF.

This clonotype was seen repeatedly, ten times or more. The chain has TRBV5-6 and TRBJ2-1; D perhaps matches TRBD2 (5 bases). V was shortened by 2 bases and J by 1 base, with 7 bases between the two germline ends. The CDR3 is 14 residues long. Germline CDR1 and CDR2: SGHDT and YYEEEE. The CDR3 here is CASSLADSYNEQFF. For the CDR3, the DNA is TGTGCCAGCAGCTTAGCGGATTCCTACAATGAGCAGTTCTTC.

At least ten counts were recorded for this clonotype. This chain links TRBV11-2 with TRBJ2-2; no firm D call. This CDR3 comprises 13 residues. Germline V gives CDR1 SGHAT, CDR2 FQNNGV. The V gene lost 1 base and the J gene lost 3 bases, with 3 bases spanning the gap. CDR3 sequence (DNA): TGTGCCAGCAGCTTAGGGGACACCGGGGAGCTGTTTTTT. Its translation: CASSLGDTGELFF.

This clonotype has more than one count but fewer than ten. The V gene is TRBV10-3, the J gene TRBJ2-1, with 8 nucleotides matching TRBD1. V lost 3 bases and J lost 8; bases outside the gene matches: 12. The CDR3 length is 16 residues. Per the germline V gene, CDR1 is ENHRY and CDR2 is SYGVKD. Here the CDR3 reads CAISEQGGSPSHEQFF. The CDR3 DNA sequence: TGTGCCATCAGTGAACAGGGGGGCTCCCCCTCCCATGAGCAGTTCTTC.

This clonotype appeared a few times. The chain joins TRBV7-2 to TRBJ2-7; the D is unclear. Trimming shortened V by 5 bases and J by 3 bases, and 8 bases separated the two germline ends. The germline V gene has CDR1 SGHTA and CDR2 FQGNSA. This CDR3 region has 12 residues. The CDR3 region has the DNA TGTGCCAGCAGCCCCTCCCGCTACGAGCAGTACTTC. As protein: CASSPSRYEQYF.

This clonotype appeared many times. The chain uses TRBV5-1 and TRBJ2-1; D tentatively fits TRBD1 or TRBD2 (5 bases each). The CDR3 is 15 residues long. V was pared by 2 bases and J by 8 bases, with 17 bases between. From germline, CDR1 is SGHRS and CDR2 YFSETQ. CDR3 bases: TGCGCCAGCAGCTTACGAGGCCTGGGGGTCCATGAGCAGTTCTTC. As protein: CASSLRGLGVHEQFF.

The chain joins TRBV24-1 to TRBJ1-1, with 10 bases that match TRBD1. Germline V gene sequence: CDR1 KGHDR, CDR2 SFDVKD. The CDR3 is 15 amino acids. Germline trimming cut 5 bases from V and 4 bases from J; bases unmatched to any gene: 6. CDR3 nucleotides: TGTGCCACCAGTGCTTGGGGGACAGGGGTCACTGAAGCTTTCTTT. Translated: CATSAWGTGVTEAFF.

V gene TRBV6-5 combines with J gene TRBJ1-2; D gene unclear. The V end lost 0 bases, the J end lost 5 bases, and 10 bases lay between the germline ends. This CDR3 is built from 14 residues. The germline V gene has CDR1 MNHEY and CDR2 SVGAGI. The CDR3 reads CASSYSVGEYGYTF. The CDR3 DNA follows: TGTGCCAGCAGTTACTCGGTTGGGGAATATGGCTACACCTTC.

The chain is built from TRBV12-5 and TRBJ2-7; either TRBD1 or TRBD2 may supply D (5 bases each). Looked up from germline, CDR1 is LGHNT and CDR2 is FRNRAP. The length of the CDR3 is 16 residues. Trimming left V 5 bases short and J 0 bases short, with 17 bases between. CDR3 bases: TGTGCTAGTGGTGCATCCCGGGACCAACGCTCCTACGAGCAGTACTTC. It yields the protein CASGASRDQRSYEQYF.

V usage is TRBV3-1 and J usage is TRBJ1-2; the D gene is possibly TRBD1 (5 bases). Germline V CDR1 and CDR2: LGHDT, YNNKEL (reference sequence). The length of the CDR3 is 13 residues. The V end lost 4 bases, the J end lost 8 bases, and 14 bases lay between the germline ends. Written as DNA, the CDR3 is TGTGCCAGCAGCCGGGAAAGGGGTGACGGCTACACCTTC. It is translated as CASSRERGDGYTF.

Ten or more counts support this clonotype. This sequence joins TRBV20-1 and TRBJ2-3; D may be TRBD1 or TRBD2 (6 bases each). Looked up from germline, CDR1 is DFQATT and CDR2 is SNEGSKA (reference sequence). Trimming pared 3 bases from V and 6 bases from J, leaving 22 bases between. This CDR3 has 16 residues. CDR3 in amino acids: CSARKEGIFTGDTQYF. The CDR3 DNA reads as TGCAGTGCTAGGAAGGAGGGTATCTTCACAGGGGATACGCAGTATTTT.

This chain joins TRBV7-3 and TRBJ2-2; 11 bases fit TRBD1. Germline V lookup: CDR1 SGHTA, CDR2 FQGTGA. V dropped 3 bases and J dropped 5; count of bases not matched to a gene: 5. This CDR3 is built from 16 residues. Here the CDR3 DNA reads TGTGCCAGCAGCTTCGGACAGGGGGCGCAGACCGGGGAGCTGTTTTTT. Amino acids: CASSFGQGAQTGELFF.

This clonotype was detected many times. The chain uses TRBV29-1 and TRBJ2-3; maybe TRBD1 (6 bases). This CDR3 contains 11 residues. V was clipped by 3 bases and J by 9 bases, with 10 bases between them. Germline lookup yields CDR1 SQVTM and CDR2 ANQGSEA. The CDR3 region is CSVEDSLTQYF. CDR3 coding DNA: TGCAGCGTTGAGGACAGCTTAACGCAGTATTTT.

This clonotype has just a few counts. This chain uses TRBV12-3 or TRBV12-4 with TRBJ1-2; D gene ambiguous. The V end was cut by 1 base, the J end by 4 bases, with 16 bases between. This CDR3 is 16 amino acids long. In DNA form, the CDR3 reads TGTGCCAGCAGTTTAGGCCTCGGGCACCTCGTCTATGGCTACACCTTC. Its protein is CASSLGLGHLVYGYTF.

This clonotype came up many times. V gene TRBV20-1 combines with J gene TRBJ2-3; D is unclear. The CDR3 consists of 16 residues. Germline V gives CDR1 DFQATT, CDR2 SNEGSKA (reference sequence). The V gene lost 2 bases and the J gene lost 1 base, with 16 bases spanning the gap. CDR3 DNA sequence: TGCAGTGCTAGAAGTTGGGCCGATGGGGGCACAGATACGCAGTATTTT. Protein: CSARSWADGGTDTQYF.

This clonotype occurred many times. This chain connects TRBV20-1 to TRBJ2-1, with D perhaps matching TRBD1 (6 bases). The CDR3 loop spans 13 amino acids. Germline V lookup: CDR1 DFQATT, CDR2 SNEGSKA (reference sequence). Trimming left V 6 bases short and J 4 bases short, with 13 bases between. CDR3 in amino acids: CSASVTGYNEQFF. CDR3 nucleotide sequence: TGCAGTGCAAGCGTTACAGGGTACAATGAGCAGTTCTTC.

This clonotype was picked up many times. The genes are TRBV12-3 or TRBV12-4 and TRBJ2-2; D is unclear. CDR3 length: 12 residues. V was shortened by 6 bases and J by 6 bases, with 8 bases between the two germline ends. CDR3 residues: CASSQVAGELFF. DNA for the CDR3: TGTGCCAGCAGCCAAGTGGCCGGGGAGCTGTTTTTT.

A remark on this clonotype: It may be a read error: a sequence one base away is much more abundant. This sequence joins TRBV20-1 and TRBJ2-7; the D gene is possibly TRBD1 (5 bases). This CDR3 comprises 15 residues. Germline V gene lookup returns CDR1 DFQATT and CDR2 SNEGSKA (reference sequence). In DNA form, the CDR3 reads TGCAGTGCTAGAGATAGAGCAGGATGGGGCTACGAGCAGCACTTC. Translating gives CSARDRAGWGYEQHF.

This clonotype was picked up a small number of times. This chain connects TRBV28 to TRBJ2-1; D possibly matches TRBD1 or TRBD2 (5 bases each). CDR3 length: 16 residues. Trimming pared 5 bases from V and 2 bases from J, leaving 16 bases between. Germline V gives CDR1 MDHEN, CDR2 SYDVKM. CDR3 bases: TGTGCCAGCAGTGGACCCGGGACCCAGGCCTACAATGAGCAGTTCTTC. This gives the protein CASSGPGTQAYNEQFF.

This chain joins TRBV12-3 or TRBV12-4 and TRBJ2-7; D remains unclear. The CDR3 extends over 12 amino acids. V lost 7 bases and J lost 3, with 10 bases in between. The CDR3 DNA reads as TGTGCCAGCATGGGAATGATCTACGAGCAGTACTTC. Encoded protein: CASMGMIYEQYF.